This T cell receptor beta chain was identified during a study of T-cell memory formation after mild COVID-19. To note about this clonotype: What it binds is unknown.

With constant-segment primers, 5'RACE yielded cDNA libraries of TCR alpha and TCR beta that carried sample barcodes and UMIs. TCRdb ran MiXCR on the 5' RACE reads and lists one entry per CDR3 protein. The sample records fewer than 250,000 distinct CDR3 sequences, roughly 30% being singletons. Overall study findings and caveats: Pre-infection memory contained some responding clones, which suggested that cross-reactive memory had joined. Contracting CD4+ clones sat mainly in CM and EM; CD8+ in EMRA.

Germline loops: CDR1 DFQATT, CDR2 SNEGSKA (reference sequence). The length of the CDR3 is 13 residues. V lost 5 bases, J lost 3 bases, and 11 bases lay in between. The clonotype comes from an adult woman who had mild COVID-19 (a few samples of this study predate the infection). Cell type and time point are not known. The sequencing input was PBMCs or a T cell subset sorted from them (not recorded which). The genes are TRBV20-1 and TRBJ1-5, with D hard to call. CDR3 sequence reads: CSAYDDYNQPQHF. The CDR3 coding sequence is TGCAGTGCTTACGACGACTACAATCAGCCCCAGCATTTT.